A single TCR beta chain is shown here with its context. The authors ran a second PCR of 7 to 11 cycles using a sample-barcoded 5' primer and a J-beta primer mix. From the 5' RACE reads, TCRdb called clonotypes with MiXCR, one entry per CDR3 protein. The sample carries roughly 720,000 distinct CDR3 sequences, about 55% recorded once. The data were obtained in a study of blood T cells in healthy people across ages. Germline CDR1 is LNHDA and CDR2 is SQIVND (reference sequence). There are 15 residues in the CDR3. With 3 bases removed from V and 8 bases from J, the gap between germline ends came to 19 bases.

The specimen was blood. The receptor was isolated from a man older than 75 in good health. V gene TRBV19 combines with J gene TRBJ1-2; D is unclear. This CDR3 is CASSIATDGLGGYTF. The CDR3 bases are TGTGCCAGTAGTATTGCGACGGACGGTCTCGGGGGCTACACCTTC. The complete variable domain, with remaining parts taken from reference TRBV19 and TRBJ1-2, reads DGGITQSPKYLFRKEGQNVTLSCEQNLNHDAMYWYRQDPGQGLRLIYYSQIVNDFQKGDIAEGYSVSREKKESFPLTVTSAQKNPTAFYLCASSIATDGLGGYTFGSGTRLTVV.